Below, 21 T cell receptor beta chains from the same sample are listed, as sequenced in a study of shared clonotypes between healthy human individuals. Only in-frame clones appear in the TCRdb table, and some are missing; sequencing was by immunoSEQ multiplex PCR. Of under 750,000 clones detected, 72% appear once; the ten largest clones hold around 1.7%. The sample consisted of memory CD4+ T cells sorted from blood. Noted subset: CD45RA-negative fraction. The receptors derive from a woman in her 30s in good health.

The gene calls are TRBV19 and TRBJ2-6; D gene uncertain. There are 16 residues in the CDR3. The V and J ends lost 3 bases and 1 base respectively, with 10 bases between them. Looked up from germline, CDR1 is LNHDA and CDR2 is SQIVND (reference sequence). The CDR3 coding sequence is TGTGCCAGTAGTATGGGGTCCGGGTCTGGGGCCAACGTCCTGACTTTC. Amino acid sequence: CASSMGSGSGANVLTF.

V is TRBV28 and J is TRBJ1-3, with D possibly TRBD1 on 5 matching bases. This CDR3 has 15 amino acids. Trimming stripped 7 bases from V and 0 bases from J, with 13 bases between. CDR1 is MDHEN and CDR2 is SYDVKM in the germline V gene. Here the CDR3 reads CASTQTGGSGNTIYF. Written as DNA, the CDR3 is TGTGCCAGCACCCAGACGGGGGGCTCTGGAAACACCATATATTTT.

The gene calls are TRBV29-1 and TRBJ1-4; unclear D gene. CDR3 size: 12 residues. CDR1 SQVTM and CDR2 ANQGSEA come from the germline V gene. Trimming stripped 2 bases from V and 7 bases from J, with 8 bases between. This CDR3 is CSVESIGEKLFF. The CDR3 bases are TGCAGCGTTGAATCGATCGGTGAAAAACTGTTTTTT.

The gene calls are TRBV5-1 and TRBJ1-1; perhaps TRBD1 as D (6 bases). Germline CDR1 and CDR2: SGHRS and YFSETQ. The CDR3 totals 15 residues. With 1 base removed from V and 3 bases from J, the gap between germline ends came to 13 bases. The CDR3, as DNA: TGCGCCAGCAGCTTGAGTTCTGGGGGCCACACTGAAGCTTTCTTT. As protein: CASSLSSGGHTEAFF.

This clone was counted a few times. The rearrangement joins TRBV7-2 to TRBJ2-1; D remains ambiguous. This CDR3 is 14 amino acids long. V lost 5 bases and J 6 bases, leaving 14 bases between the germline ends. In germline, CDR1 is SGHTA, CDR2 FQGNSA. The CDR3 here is CASSQYLRSNEQFF. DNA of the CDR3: TGTGCCAGCAGCCAGTACCTCCGTAGCAATGAGCAGTTCTTC.

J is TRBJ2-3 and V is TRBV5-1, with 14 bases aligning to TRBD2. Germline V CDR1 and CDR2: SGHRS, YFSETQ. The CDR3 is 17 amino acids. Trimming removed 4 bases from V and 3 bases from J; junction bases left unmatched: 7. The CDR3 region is CASSGGLAGAGTDTQYF. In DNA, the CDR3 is TGCGCCAGCAGCGGGGGACTAGCGGGAGCGGGGACAGATACGCAGTATTTT. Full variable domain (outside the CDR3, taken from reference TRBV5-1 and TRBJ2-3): KAGVTQTPRYLIKTRGQQVTLSCSPISGHRSVSWYQQTPGQGLQFLFEYFSETQRNKGNFPGRFSGRQFSNSRSEMNVSTLELGDSALYLCASSGGLAGAGTDTQYFGPGTRLTVL.

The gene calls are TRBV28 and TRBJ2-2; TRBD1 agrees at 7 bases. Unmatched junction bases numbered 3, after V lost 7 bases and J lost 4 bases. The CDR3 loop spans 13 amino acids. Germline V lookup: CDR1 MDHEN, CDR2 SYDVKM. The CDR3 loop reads CASTRQGTGELFF. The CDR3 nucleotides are TGTGCCAGCACACGACAGGGCACCGGGGAGCTGTTTTTT.

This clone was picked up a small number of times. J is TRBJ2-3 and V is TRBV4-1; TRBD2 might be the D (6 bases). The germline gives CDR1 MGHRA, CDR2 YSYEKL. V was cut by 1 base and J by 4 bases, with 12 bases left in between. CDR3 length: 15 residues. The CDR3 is CASSQVGAGADTQYF. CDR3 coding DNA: TGCGCCAGCAGCCAAGTAGGAGCGGGTGCAGATACGCAGTATTTT.

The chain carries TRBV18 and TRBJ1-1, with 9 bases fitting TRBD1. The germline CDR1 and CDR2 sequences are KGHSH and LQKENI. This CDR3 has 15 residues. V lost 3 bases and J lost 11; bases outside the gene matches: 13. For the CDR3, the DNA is TGTGCCAGCTCACCTAGTTCTTGGACAGGGGATGGGGCTTTCTTT. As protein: CASSPSSWTGDGAFF. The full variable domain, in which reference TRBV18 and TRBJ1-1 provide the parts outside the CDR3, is NAGVMQNPRHLVRRRGQEARLRCSPMKGHSHVYWYRQLPEEGLKFMVYLQKENIIDESGMPKERFSAEFPKEGPSILRIQQVVRGDSAAYFCASSPSSWTGDGAFFGQGTRLTVV.

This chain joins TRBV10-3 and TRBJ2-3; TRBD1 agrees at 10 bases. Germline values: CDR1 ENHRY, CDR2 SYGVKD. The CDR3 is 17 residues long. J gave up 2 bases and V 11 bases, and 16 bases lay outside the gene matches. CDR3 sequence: CASRNPGTGDTTDTQYF. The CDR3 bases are TGTGCCTCGCGAAACCCGGGGACAGGGGACACCACAGATACGCAGTATTTT.

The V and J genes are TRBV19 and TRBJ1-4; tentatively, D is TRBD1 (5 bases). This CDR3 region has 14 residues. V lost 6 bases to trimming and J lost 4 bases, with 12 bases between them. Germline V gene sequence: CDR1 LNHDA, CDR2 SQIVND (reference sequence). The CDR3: CASRTGTGNEKLFF. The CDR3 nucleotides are TGTGCCAGTAGGACCGGGACGGGTAATGAAAAACTGTTTTTT.

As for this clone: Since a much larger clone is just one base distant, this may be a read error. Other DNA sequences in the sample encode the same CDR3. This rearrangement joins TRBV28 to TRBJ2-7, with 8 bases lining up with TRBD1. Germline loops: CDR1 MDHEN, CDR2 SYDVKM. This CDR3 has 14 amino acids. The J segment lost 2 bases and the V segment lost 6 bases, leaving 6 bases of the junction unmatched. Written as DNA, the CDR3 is TGTGCCAGCAGGACTCCGGGACAGGCCTACGAGCAGTACTTC. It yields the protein CASRTPGQAYEQYF.

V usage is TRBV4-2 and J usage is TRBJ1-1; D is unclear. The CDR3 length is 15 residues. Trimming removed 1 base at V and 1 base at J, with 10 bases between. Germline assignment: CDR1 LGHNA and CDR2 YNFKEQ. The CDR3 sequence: CASSQGAVTNTEAFF. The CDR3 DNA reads TGTGCCAGCAGCCAAGGGGCAGTAACGAACACTGAAGCTTTCTTT.

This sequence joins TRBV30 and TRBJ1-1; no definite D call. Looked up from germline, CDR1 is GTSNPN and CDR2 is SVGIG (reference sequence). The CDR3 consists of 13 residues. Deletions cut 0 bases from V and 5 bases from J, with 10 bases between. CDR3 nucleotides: TGTGCCTGGAGTGTACAAACCAGGACTGAAGCTTTCTTT. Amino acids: CAWSVQTRTEAFF.

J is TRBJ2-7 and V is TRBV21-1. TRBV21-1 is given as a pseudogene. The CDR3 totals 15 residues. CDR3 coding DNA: TGTGCCAGCAGCAAATGGGGTTATATTTCCTACGAGCAGTACTTC. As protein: CASSKWGYISYEQYF.

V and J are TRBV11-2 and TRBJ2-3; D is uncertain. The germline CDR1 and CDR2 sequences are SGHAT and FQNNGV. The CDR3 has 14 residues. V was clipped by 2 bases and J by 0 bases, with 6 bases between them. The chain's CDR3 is CASSLLQSTDTQYF. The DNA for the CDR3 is TGTGCCAGCAGCTTATTACAGAGCACAGATACGCAGTATTTT.

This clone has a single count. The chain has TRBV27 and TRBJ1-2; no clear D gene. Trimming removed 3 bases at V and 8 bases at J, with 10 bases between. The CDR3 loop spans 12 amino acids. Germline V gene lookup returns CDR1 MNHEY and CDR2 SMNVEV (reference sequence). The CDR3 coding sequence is TGTGCCAGCAGTTTTCACGGAGGGGGCTACACCTTC. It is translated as CASSFHGGGYTF.

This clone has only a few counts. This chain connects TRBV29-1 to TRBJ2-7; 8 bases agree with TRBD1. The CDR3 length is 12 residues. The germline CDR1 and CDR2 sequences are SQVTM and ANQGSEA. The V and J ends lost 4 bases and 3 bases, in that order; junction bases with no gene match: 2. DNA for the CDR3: TGCAGCGTTGGACAGGGGCACTACGAGCAGTACTTC. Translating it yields CSVGQGHYEQYF.

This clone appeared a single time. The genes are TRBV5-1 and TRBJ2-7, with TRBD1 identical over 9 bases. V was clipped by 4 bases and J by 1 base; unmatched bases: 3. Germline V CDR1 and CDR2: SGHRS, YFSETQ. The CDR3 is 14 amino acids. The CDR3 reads CASSGGTGSYEQYF. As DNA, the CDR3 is TGCGCCAGCAGCGGGGGGACAGGGTCCTACGAGCAGTACTTC. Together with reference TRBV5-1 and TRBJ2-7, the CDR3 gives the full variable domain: KAGVTQTPRYLIKTRGQQVTLSCSPISGHRSVSWYQQTPGQGLQFLFEYFSETQRNKGNFPGRFSGRQFSNSRSEMNVSTLELGDSALYLCASSGGTGSYEQYFGPGTRLTVT.

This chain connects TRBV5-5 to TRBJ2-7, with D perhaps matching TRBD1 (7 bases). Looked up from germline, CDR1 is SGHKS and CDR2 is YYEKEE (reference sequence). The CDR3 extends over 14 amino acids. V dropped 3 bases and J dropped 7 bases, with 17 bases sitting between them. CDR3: CASSSARGVWEQYF. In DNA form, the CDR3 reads TGTGCCAGCAGCTCGGCCAGGGGGGTTTGGGAGCAGTACTTC.

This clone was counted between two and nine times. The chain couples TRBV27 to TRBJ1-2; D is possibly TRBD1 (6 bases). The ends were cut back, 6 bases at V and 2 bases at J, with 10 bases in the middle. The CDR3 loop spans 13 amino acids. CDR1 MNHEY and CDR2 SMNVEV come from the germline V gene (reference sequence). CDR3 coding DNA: TGTGCCAGCAGACCAGACAGGAACTATGGCTACACCTTC. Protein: CASRPDRNYGYTF.